This TCR beta chain was identified during a study of T-cell reconstitution after alpha-beta-depleted transplantation in children. The CDR3 sequence is 15 residues long. V dropped 2 bases and J dropped 7; count of bases not matched to a gene: 12. CDR1 and CDR2 (germline): DFQATT, SNEGSKA (reference sequence). Using unique molecular identifiers, the investigators prepared the TCRbeta library. TCRdb reprocessed the PCR reads with MiXCR, giving one entry per CDR3 protein. Found here are roughly 5,000 distinct CDR3 sequences, roughly 24% of them singletons; the top ten hold approximately 35%. The sequence came from a male patient aged 2 to 9 who had a stem cell transplant for acute lymphoblastic leukemia, so the T cells may come from the graft donor. This chain connects TRBV20-1 to TRBJ2-7; 9 bases align to TRBD2. This specimen was PBMCs, mostly from graft donor cells, taken 60 days after TCRalphabeta/CD19-depleted stem cell transplant. DNA for the CDR3: TGCAGTGCTAGAACGTACGAGCGGGAGGTCGGAGAGCAGTACTTC. Amino acids: CSARTYEREVGEQYF.